This TCR beta chain was identified during a study of shared clonotypes between healthy human individuals. The naive CD8 population came from CD45RO-negative cells selected for CCR7, without terminally differentiated effector memory CD45RA+ cells. The V and J ends lost 7 bases and 3 bases respectively, with 13 bases between them. Per germline, CDR1 SGHRS and CDR2 YFSETQ. The length of the CDR3 is 13 residues. Using about 190 ng DNA, tens of thousands of T cell genomes, the sorted-subset replicate PCRs were run. The data were produced by immunoSEQ multiplex PCR, yet TCRdb's version contains in-frame clones alone and is incomplete. The sample includes a few hundred thousand clones, over 95% of them seen just once.

The chain has TRBV5-1 and TRBJ1-1, with no clear D. Sequenced material: naive CD8+ T cells sorted from blood. This TCR came from a woman aged 25 to 39 in good health. The CDR3 DNA sequence: TGCGCCAGCGTCGCCGAGGGATACACTGAAGCTTTCTTT. Translated: CASVAEGYTEAFF.